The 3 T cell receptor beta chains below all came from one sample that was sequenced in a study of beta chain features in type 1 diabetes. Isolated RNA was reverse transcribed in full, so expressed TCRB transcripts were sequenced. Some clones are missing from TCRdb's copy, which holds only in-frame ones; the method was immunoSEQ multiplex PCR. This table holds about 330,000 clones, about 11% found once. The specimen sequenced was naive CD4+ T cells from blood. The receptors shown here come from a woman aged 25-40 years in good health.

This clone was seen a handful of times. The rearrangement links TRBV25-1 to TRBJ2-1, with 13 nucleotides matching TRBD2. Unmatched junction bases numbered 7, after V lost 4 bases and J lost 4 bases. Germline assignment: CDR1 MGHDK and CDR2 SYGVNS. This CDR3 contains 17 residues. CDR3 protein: CASSGRRTSGSYNEQFF. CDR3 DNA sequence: TGTGCCAGCAGTGGACGGAGGACTAGCGGGAGTTACAATGAGCAGTTCTTC.

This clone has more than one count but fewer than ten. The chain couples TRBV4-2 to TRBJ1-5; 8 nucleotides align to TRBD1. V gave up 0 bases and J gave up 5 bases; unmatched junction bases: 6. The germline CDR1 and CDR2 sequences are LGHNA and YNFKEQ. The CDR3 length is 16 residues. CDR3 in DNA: TGTGCCAGCAGCCAAGAGTCAGGACAGGGACATCAGCCCCAGCATTTT. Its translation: CASSQESGQGHQPQHF.

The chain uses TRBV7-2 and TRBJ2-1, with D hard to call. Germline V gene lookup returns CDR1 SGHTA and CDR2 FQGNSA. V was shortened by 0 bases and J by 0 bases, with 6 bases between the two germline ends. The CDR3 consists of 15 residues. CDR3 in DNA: TGTGCCAGCAGCTTAGCTGTCCTCTCCTACAATGAGCAGTTCTTC. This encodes CASSLAVLSYNEQFF.